This T cell receptor beta chain was observed in a study of prognosis after radiotherapy for stage I lung cancer (dated by TCRdb to the early 2020s). Study-wide context: Between April 2018 and early 2019, 15 to 20 patients with stage I NSCLC were enrolled in Nanjing, China. Distant metastases were developed by four of the 19 patients after SBRT, at a median of around seven months, whereas no significant progression was observed in the other 15 patients. No patient received concurrent therapy alongside SBRT. SBRT was delivered in 3 to 5 fractions with a biologically effective dose of at least 100 Gy, and image-guided IMRT or VMAT was used for delivery. All patients were regarded as medically inoperable, because of comorbidities in roughly twelve patients and refusal of surgery in more than 5 patients. Some 15 patients presented with newly diagnosed primary stage I lung tumors, and 4 to 6 carried oligometastatic NSCLC following surgical resection of the primary tumor. A total of 40 or so blood samples from around 19 patients were sequenced, with one sample obtained before and one obtained after SBRT for each patient. The study profiled peripheral blood TCR beta repertoires from stage I NSCLC patients before and after stereotactic body radiotherapy and related them to distant failure. Ages in the cohort of more than 10 men and a handful of women ranged from roughly 50 to 90 years, with a median of 74. Squamous cell carcinoma histology was identified in seven patients, and adenocarcinoma histology was identified in eleven to twelve patients. What the study reported, not specific to this receptor: Whether the expanded TCR clones were tumor-specific was not determined. All reported P values were unadjusted for multiple comparisons. Limitations of the study included a small cohort and short follow-up, and the study findings need independent validation. TRBV and TRBJ usage frequencies reportedly varied with metastasis status, involving two V genes at baseline and several V and two J genes after SBRT. Post-SBRT Shannon entropy and its change from baseline were lower in patients who developed distant metastases; baseline Shannon entropy was not associated with metastases. A decrease in unique TCR clone counts was observed after SBRT (median roughly 10,000 before versus fewer than 8,000 after; Wilcoxon paired P=0.011).

The TCR beta CDR3 region was amplified from genomic DNA by two rounds of multiplex PCR. The first PCR round used primers specific to each TRBV and TRBJ gene, with sequences filed in Chinese patent CN105087789A. Universal primers were used in the second round of PCR. The Roche High Pure PCR Template Preparation Kit was used to extract genomic DNA from the frozen PBMCs. The libraries underwent paired-end sequencing with 151 bp reads on an Illumina HiSeq 3000. Regarding the original processing steps: Raw reads lacking the multiplex PCR primer sequences were removed with CutAdapt. Using PEAR, the high-quality paired reads were merged into contigs. MiXCR assigned TRB V, D and J gene segments to each contig by aligning to reference sequences. To remove sequencing errors, CDR3 sequences were clustered according to base quality and sequence similarity. Shannon entropy normalized by the natural log of productive TCR sequence number was used as the measure of diversity. One minus Shannon entropy divided by the natural log of the number of unique clonotypes was used as the definition of clonality. The Youden index of ROC curves was used to select progression-free survival cut-offs for repertoire metrics, and analyses were performed in R 3.5.3. TCRdb's own reprocessing of the public reads used fastp at Q25 and MiXCR and kept productive beta chains. Every distinct CDR3 protein forms one entry, paired with its most common genes and DNA. The V and J calls shown here were made by TCRdb, not taken from the authors' results. The table for this sample lists approximately 35,000 distinct CDR3 sequences; under 40% of them were counted only once. The top ten clones comprise approximately 15% of the sample.

CDR1 MNHEY and CDR2 SVGEGT were looked up in the germline V gene. The CDR3 has 13 amino acids, counting the end cysteine and phenylalanine. The only DNA kept is the CDR3, 39 bases in frame from the first base. On this clonotype itself: It has no known antigen specificity. Mismatch with germline at one junction end may stem from a read error.

No patient had a history of other malignancies or prior chemotherapy or radiotherapy, and all had node-negative disease on CT and PET/CT. At each of two time points, roughly 6.3 milliliters of peripheral venous blood were collected in EDTA tubes. Ficoll-Paque Plus density-gradient centrifugation was used to isolate PBMCs. Immediately after collection, samples were stored at -80 degrees C until analysis. The specimen comprised PBMCs, sampled before or after stereotactic body radiation therapy (not recorded which). In this chain, TRBV6-2 or TRBV6-3 is recombined with TRBJ2-7; TRBD2 lines up with 8 middle nucleotides. The TCR originated in a donor aged 50 or older with non-small cell lung cancer. The sequenced DNA: TGTGCCGGCAAGGGACTAGAGGGCTACGATCAGTACTTC. The encoded protein is CAGKGLEGYDQYF.